The 17 T cell receptor beta chains given below trace back to one sample, sequenced in a study of blood T cell repertoires in COVID-19. Profiling relied on immunoSEQ multiplex PCR, and the TCRdb table lists in-frame clones only, not all of them. The sample contains approximately 160,000 clones, roughly 80% of which appear only once. Sequencing was performed on peripheral blood. These receptors originate from a man between 60 and 70 years old with acute or convalescent COVID-19.

The chain links TRBV7-8 to TRBJ2-1, with 7 bases aligning to TRBD1. V trimming: 0 bases; J trimming: 4 bases; junction bases outside the gene matches: 12. The CDR3 loop spans 18 amino acids. Germline CDR1 reads SGHVS; CDR2 reads FQNEAQ. The CDR3 bases are TGTGCCAGCAGCTTAGCCTCTTTGTGGGACAGCCTTTACAATGAGCAGTTCTTC. This encodes CASSLASLWDSLYNEQFF.

This clone was detected only a few times. The CDR3 region is CASSAGQGEVGYTF. In nucleotides, the CDR3 is TGCGCCAGCAGTGCGGGACAGGGTGAAGTGGGCTACACCTTC. The chain links TRBV10-2 to TRBJ1-2, with 9 bases identical to TRBD1. J gave up 8 bases and V 4 bases, and 8 bases lay outside the gene matches. The CDR3 consists of 14 residues. CDR1 is WSHSY, CDR2 SAAADI, per germline.

The genes are TRBV5-1 and TRBJ2-5, with TRBD2 as a possible D gene (6 bases). In germline, CDR1 is SGHRS, CDR2 YFSETQ. The CDR3 has 12 amino acids. V was shortened by 4 bases and J by 5 bases, with 9 bases between the two germline ends. CDR3 residues: CASSGEVETQYF. The CDR3, as DNA: TGCGCCAGCAGCGGGGAGGTGGAGACCCAGTACTTC.

The V and J genes are TRBV10-1 and TRBJ1-1; TRBD1 matches 7 bases. The CDR3 is 15 amino acids. Per the germline V gene, CDR1 is WNHNN and CDR2 is SYGVQD (reference sequence). Trimming cost V 6 bases and J 4 bases; bases outside gene matches: 11. The CDR3 protein is CASSDDRVVGTEAFF. The CDR3 DNA sequence: TGCGCCAGCAGCGACGACAGGGTTGTGGGCACTGAAGCTTTCTTT.

In its sample, this clone was seen once. The V gene is TRBV6-5, the J gene TRBJ1-6, with 7 bases that match TRBD1. J gave up 6 bases and V 7 bases, and 6 bases lay outside the gene matches. The CDR3 extends over 14 amino acids. Per germline, CDR1 MNHEY and CDR2 SVGAGI. CDR3 loop: CASTIRDSNSPLHF. The CDR3 bases are TGTGCCAGCACGATCCGGGACAGTAATTCACCCCTCCACTTT.

The chain uses TRBV7-3 and TRBJ2-7; 8 positions agree with TRBD2. Germline assignment: CDR1 SGHTA and CDR2 FQGTGA. The CDR3 has 13 residues. The V and J ends lost 4 bases and 6 bases, in that order; junction bases with no gene match: 5. CDR3 protein: CASSSGGSGEQYF. The CDR3 nucleotides read TGTGCCAGCAGCTCGGGGGGGTCAGGCGAGCAGTACTTC.

The gene calls are TRBV5-1 and TRBJ2-1; 7 bases match TRBD1. The V and J ends lost 2 bases and 4 bases, in that order; junction bases with no gene match: 9. The CDR3 runs to 16 residues. The germline gives CDR1 SGHRS, CDR2 YFSETQ. The CDR3 region is CASSFISGQTYNEQFF. CDR3 in DNA: TGCGCCAGCAGCTTCATTTCGGGACAGACATACAATGAGCAGTTCTTC.

This chain uses TRBV6-5 with TRBJ1-2; D uncertain. V was pared by 4 bases and J by 4 bases, with 10 bases between. CDR3 length: 13 amino acids. Germline V gene sequence: CDR1 MNHEY, CDR2 SVGAGI. The chain's CDR3 is CASSFEGGYGYTF. DNA for the CDR3: TGTGCCAGCAGTTTCGAGGGTGGCTATGGCTACACCTTC.

This chain joins TRBV27 and TRBJ2-1; the D is unclear. The CDR3 covers 12 residues. V lost 3 bases and J lost 7, with 7 bases in between. Germline V lookup: CDR1 MNHEY, CDR2 SMNVEV (reference sequence). CDR3 sequence reads: CASSFTSNEQFF. CDR3 in DNA: TGTGCCAGCAGTTTCACATCGAATGAGCAGTTCTTC.

The chain employs TRBV19 and TRBJ1-4; possibly TRBD1 for D (5 bases). The CDR3 runs 14 residues. Germline V gene sequence: CDR1 LNHDA, CDR2 SQIVND (reference sequence). Trimming stripped 2 bases from V and 4 bases from J, with 8 bases between. The DNA for the CDR3 is TGTGCCAGTAGTATACTCCAGGGTAATGAAAAACTGTTTTTT. Amino acids: CASSILQGNEKLFF. Full variable domain (outside the CDR3, taken from reference TRBV19 and TRBJ1-4): DGGITQSPKYLFRKEGQNVTLSCEQNLNHDAMYWYRQDPGQGLRLIYYSQIVNDFQKGDIAEGYSVSREKKESFPLTVTSAQKNPTAFYLCASSILQGNEKLFFGSGTQLSVL.

The chain has TRBV10-2 and TRBJ1-1, with D perhaps TRBD1 (5 bases). CDR3 length equals 13 residues. Between the trimmed V and J ends, which lost 6 bases and 7 bases, there was a span of 15 bases. Germline CDR1 reads WSHSY; CDR2 reads SAAADI. The CDR3 DNA follows: TGCGCCAGCAGCGAGGCGGGGCAGGGTGAAGCTTTCTTT. This codes for CASSEAGQGEAFF.

To note about this clone: This may stem from a read error, because a much larger clone lies one nucleotide away. The chain joins TRBV5-1 to TRBJ1-3; the match to TRBD1 covers 7 bases. Germline trimming cut 4 bases from V and 2 bases from J; bases unmatched to any gene: 3. There are 14 residues in the CDR3. CDR1 is SGHRS, CDR2 YFSETQ, per germline. The CDR3 sequence: CASSTTGTGNTIYF. CDR3 in DNA: TGCGCCAGCAGCACGACAGGGACTGGAAACACCATATATTTT.

This chain links TRBV13 with TRBJ2-3; 8 nucleotides match TRBD2. CDR1 and CDR2 (germline): PRHDT, FYEKMQ (reference sequence). The CDR3 contains 15 residues. The trim removed 5 bases at V and 1 base at J, leaving 5 bases unmatched. The CDR3 DNA follows: TGTGCCAGCAGCCCATCGGGGGGGGGCACAGATACGCAGTATTTT. Translation: CASSPSGGGTDTQYF.

The rearrangement links TRBV6-5 to TRBJ1-1; 12 bases map to TRBD1. Trimming removed 6 bases from V and 4 bases from J; junction bases left unmatched: 6. Germline CDR1 reads MNHEY; CDR2 reads SVGAGI. This CDR3 spans 15 amino acids. DNA for the CDR3: TGTGCCAGCAGACTCGGGACAGGGGGCTCCACTGAAGCTTTCTTT. Encoded protein: CASRLGTGGSTEAFF.

This clone turned up a few times. The rearrangement links TRBV30 to TRBJ1-1, with D unclear. V shed 0 bases and J shed 4 bases, with 3 bases lying between them. CDR1 and CDR2 (germline): GTSNPN, SVGIG (reference sequence). CDR3 length equals 11 residues. The CDR3 sequence is CAWSVSTEAFF. The CDR3 nucleotides read TGTGCCTGGAGTGTGAGCACTGAAGCTTTCTTT. Full variable domain (outside the CDR3, taken from reference TRBV30 and TRBJ1-1): SQTIHQWPATLVQPVGSPLSLECTVEGTSNPNLYWYRQAAGRGLQLLFYSVGIGQISSEVPQNLSASRPQDRQFILSSKKLLLSDSGFYLCAWSVSTEAFFGQGTRLTVV.

This clone was recorded once. V gene TRBV4-1 combines with J gene TRBJ1-2, with 10 nucleotides matching TRBD1. Germline CDR1 reads MGHRA; CDR2 reads YSYEKL. Trimming cost V 4 bases and J 5 bases; bases outside gene matches: 4. The CDR3 consists of 14 residues. The CDR3 reads CASSLGTGEYGYTF. The CDR3, as DNA: TGCGCCAGCAGCCTCGGGACAGGGGAATATGGCTACACCTTC.

In this sample, this clone turned up once. The chain combines TRBV4-1 with TRBJ2-1; D is possibly TRBD1 (6 bases). The V and J ends lost 4 bases and 3 bases respectively, with 16 bases between them. The CDR3 spans 16 residues. The V gene's germline CDR1 is MGHRA and CDR2 YSYEKL. CDR3 DNA: TGCGCCAGCAGCCGAGATCCGGAGACAGGCTACAATGAGCAGTTCTTC. This encodes CASSRDPETGYNEQFF.